The TCR beta chain described here comes from a study of OX40 agonist ivuxolimab in advanced cancers. V was pared by 8 bases and J by 3 bases, with 14 bases between. CDR3 size: 13 residues. Germline V CDR1 and CDR2: SEHNR, FQNEAQ (reference sequence). TCRdb's copy holds only in-frame clones and misses some; the assay was immunoSEQ multiplex PCR. The data contain over 100,000 clones, 80% to 90% of them singletons. Autoimmune disease history or systemic immunosuppression excluded patients. This clonotype originated in an adult with an advanced solid tumor such as melanoma, head and neck, liver or kidney cancer. The V and J genes are TRBV7-9 and TRBJ2-7; the D is unclear. The input for sequencing was CD4+ or CD8+ T cells sorted from blood, taken in a trial of the OX40 agonist ivuxolimab. CDR3 nucleotide sequence: TGTGCCAGCGGCTCCGGACGGATCTACGAGCAGTACTTC. Translating it yields CASGSGRIYEQYF.